Shown below are 10 T cell receptor beta chains from a single sample sequenced in a study of cytomegalovirus exposure and HLA in healthy donors. The PCR used 60 Vbeta and 13 Jbeta primers. Produced via immunoSEQ multiplex PCR; TCRdb's table is partial and in-frame only. The data hold tens of thousands of clones, with around 80% observed a single time. Input material: PBMCs. The receptors shown here come from a male donor in good health and CMV-seronegative.

The rearrangement uses TRBV7-6 and TRBJ2-7, with 8 bases lining up with TRBD2. The V and J ends lost 2 bases and 6 bases, in that order; junction bases with no gene match: 6. The CDR3 spans 14 residues. Germline V lookup: CDR1 SGHVS, CDR2 FNYEAQ. The CDR3 DNA is TGTGCCAGCAGCTTATTCGGGAGGGCCTCCGAGCAGTACTTC. Protein: CASSLFGRASEQYF.

The J gene is TRBJ2-7, the V gene TRBV11-2; D remains ambiguous. The CDR3 has 9 residues. V was pared by 8 bases and J by 5 bases, with 4 bases between. Germline CDR1 SGHAT, CDR2 FQNNGV. This CDR3 is CASQNEQYF. The CDR3 DNA reads TGTGCCAGCCAGAACGAGCAGTACTTC.

This chain uses TRBV5-4 with TRBJ2-7, with 8 bases fitting TRBD2. The CDR3 sequence is 13 residues long. From germline, CDR1 is SGHNT and CDR2 YYREEE (reference sequence). V shed 4 bases, J shed 6 bases, and the junction held 6 bases outside the gene matches. CDR3 bases: TGTGCCAGCAGCACGGGACTAGGGCGCGAGCAGTACTTC. This codes for CASSTGLGREQYF.

The chain carries TRBV5-1 and TRBJ2-2; TRBD2 is a possible D gene (6 bases). This CDR3 spans 16 amino acids. Germline CDR1 and CDR2: SGHRS and YFSETQ. Trimming cost V 2 bases and J 0 bases, with 11 bases left between them. CDR3 nucleotide sequence: TGCGCCAGCAGCTTCAACGGGGGTTCGAACACCGGGGAGCTGTTTTTT. Protein: CASSFNGGSNTGELFF.

The chain has TRBV4-1 and TRBJ2-3; 12 bases align to TRBD2. Trimming removed 4 bases from V and 3 bases from J; junction bases left unmatched: 8. This CDR3 is 17 amino acids long. Germline CDR1 and CDR2: MGHRA and YSYEKL. The CDR3 spells CASSPRFTSGGTDTQYF. CDR3 nucleotide sequence: TGCGCCAGCAGCCCACGCTTCACTAGCGGGGGGACAGATACGCAGTATTTT.

This chain joins TRBV27 and TRBJ1-1; D is uncertain. V was trimmed by 0 bases and J by 4 bases, leaving 15 bases between them. Germline-derived CDR1 and CDR2 are MNHEY and SMNVEV (reference sequence). The CDR3 spans 16 residues. Here the CDR3 reads CASSLSWGGVGTEAFF. The CDR3 bases are TGTGCCAGCAGTTTATCTTGGGGAGGTGTGGGCACTGAAGCTTTCTTT.

The J gene is TRBJ2-4, the V gene TRBV19; D may be TRBD2 (5 bases). V was cut by 5 bases and J by 9 bases, with 17 bases left in between. The CDR3 is 14 amino acids. In germline, CDR1 is LNHDA, CDR2 SQIVND (reference sequence). The CDR3 DNA sequence: TGTGCCAGTAGTCCGTTGTCGGGGAGTGGCATTCAGTACTTC. This translates into CASSPLSGSGIQYF.

This chain joins TRBV5-1 and TRBJ2-1; 8 bases align to TRBD2. This CDR3 has 16 amino acids. Germline V gene data show CDR1 as SGHRS and CDR2 as YFSETQ. J lost 5 bases, V lost 4 bases, and 11 bases had no gene match. The CDR3: CASSRGVAGTNNEQFF. CDR3 in DNA: TGCGCCAGCAGCCGGGGGGTAGCGGGAACCAACAATGAGCAGTTCTTC.

This clone was seen only a few times. The rearrangement joins TRBV28 to TRBJ2-7; D perhaps matches TRBD1 (6 bases). The germline gives CDR1 MDHEN, CDR2 SYDVKM. The length of the CDR3 is 14 residues. V lost 3 bases and J lost 2, with 11 bases in between. The CDR3 DNA is TGTGCCAGCAGTTTCAAACCAGGGGCCTACGAGCAGTACTTC. Protein product: CASSFKPGAYEQYF. The full variable domain, its missing parts supplied by reference TRBV28 and TRBJ2-7, is DVKVTQSSRYLVKRTGEKVFLECVQDMDHENMFWYRQDPGLGLRLIYFSYDVKMKEKGDIPEGYSVSREKKERFSLILESASTNQTSMYLCASSFKPGAYEQYFGPGTRLTVT.

CDR3 in DNA: TGTGCCAGCAGCGTAGGCGGAGAGCTTGGTCTCTACAATGAGCAGTTCTTC. This gives the protein CASSVGGELGLYNEQFF. This chain connects TRBV9 to TRBJ2-1, with D uncertain. CDR1 and CDR2 (germline): SGDLS, YYNGEE. Trimming shortened V by 0 bases and J by 3 bases, and 16 bases separated the two germline ends. The CDR3 runs to 17 residues.